This T cell receptor beta chain was identified in a study of T cell changes during pregnancy in multiple sclerosis. Sequencing used immunoSEQ multiplex PCR; TCRdb keeps in-frame clones, though not all of them. The profile shows over 80,000 clones, just over 90% of them singletons. Looked up from germline, CDR1 is MDHEN and CDR2 is SYDVKM. The CDR3 consists of 18 residues. V shed 1 base and J shed 4 bases, with 19 bases lying between them. The count of this clone is one. This TCR was sampled from a female donor in good health, enrolled as a control in a pregnancy study. The specimen was peripheral blood, collected in the third trimester of pregnancy. This chain joins TRBV28 and TRBJ1-4, with D perhaps matching TRBD1 (6 bases). The CDR3 DNA reads TGTGCCAGCAGTTTATTGGGCAGGGGCGAGACCTTTAATGAAAAACTGTTTTTT. Translated, it gives CASSLLGRGETFNEKLFF.